A single sample gave rise to the 24 T cell receptor beta chains below, sequenced in a study of blood T cell repertoires in COVID-19. TCRdb's copy holds only in-frame clones and misses some; the assay was immunoSEQ multiplex PCR. The sample shows about 170,000 clones, less than 85% of them seen only once. The source material was peripheral blood. These receptors came from an elderly woman with acute or convalescent COVID-19.

V is TRBV5-1 and J is TRBJ2-7, with 8 positions matching TRBD1. J was trimmed by 0 bases and V by 3 bases; bases with no gene match: 2. Germline assignment: CDR1 SGHRS and CDR2 YFSETQ. CDR3 length: 14 residues. The CDR3 sequence is CASSSGQGSYEQYF. CDR3 DNA sequence: TGCGCCAGCAGCTCCGGACAGGGCTCCTACGAGCAGTACTTC.

V gene TRBV12-2 combines with J gene TRBJ2-2; TRBD1 was called by the table and not checked on the DNA. TRBV12-2 is listed as a pseudogene. This CDR3 is 20 amino acids long. The CDR3 DNA is TGTGCAAGTCGCCCATGCCCCCCCCTCGGAGACAGCCTGAACACCGGGGAGCTGTTTTTT. This encodes CASRPCPPLGDSLNTGELFF.

This clone was seen only once. The chain joins TRBV7-9 to TRBJ1-2, with D unclear. Germline values: CDR1 SEHNR, CDR2 FQNEAQ (reference sequence). This CDR3 is built from 14 residues. Trimming cost V 0 bases and J 7 bases, with 12 bases left between them. CDR3 sequence reads: CASSLAWELGGYTF. In DNA form, the CDR3 reads TGTGCCAGCAGCTTAGCTTGGGAGTTGGGTGGCTACACCTTC.

This clone appeared a few times. J is TRBJ1-5 and V is TRBV28; no definite D call. The CDR3 extends over 14 amino acids. Germline V gives CDR1 MDHEN, CDR2 SYDVKM. Trimming removed 6 bases at V and 5 bases at J, with 14 bases between. The CDR3 loop reads CASRPGGPHQPQHF. The CDR3, as DNA: TGTGCCAGCAGGCCGGGAGGGCCCCATCAGCCCCAGCATTTT.

V usage is TRBV9 and J usage is TRBJ1-2; 7 positions match TRBD1. V lost 6 bases and J lost 2; bases outside the gene matches: 7. Germline V gives CDR1 SGDLS, CDR2 YYNGEE. The CDR3 is 14 residues long. The CDR3 protein is CASTPPDRNYGYTF. The CDR3 nucleotides read TGTGCCAGCACCCCGCCGGACAGGAACTATGGCTACACCTTC.

This clone has just one count. This chain's CDR3 is CASSWGQTYSNQPQHF. The CDR3 DNA is TGTGCCAGCAGTTGGGGACAGACGTATAGCAATCAGCCCCAGCATTTT. The chain links TRBV28 to TRBJ1-5, with 7 bases that match TRBD1. Trimming took 4 bases from V and 0 from J; bases not matched to a gene: 6. This CDR3 comprises 16 residues. Per the germline V gene, CDR1 is MDHEN and CDR2 is SYDVKM.

The J gene is TRBJ1-1, the V gene TRBV29-1, with D uncertain. Trimming left V 6 bases short and J 3 bases short, with 14 bases between. CDR1 is SQVTM, CDR2 ANQGSEA, per germline. The CDR3 runs 13 residues. The chain's CDR3 is CSVRTASDTEAFF. The CDR3 coding sequence is TGCAGCGTCCGAACTGCATCGGACACTGAAGCTTTCTTT.

The J gene is TRBJ2-3, the V gene TRBV28; 13 positions agree with TRBD2. The CDR3 is made up of 16 amino acids. V gave up 6 bases and J gave up 2 bases; unmatched junction bases: 5. Germline V gene lookup returns CDR1 MDHEN and CDR2 SYDVKM. CDR3 bases: TGTGCCAGCAGCCGACTAGCGGGAGGCCCCACAGATACGCAGTATTTT. It translates to CASSRLAGGPTDTQYF.

In this sample, this clone turned up a few times. The chain carries TRBV6-5 and TRBJ2-2; D might be TRBD1 (5 bases). The length of the CDR3 is 15 residues. Germline values: CDR1 MNHEY, CDR2 SVGAGI. The V gene lost 4 bases and the J gene lost 4 bases, with 13 bases spanning the gap. CDR3 nucleotide sequence: TGTGCCAGCAGTTCCGCCGCTAGGGGCACCGGGGAGCTGTTTTTT. Its translation: CASSSAARGTGELFF.

This chain links TRBV2 with TRBJ1-6, with D uncertain. CDR1 is SNHLY, CDR2 FYNNEI, per germline. V lost 4 bases and J lost 10, with 11 bases in between. The CDR3 has 13 amino acids. The CDR3 reads CASSGLPVSPLHF. The CDR3 DNA reads TGTGCCAGCAGTGGCTTGCCGGTATCACCCCTCCACTTT.

This clone was counted a few times. This chain uses TRBV29-1 with TRBJ2-1; 8 bases line up with TRBD2. This CDR3 comprises 15 residues. The germline V gene encodes CDR1 SQVTM and CDR2 ANQGSEA. The J segment lost 10 bases and the V segment lost 7 bases, leaving 18 bases of the junction unmatched. Here the CDR3 reads CSATSGLAEAVEQFF. CDR3 DNA: TGCAGCGCAACCAGTGGACTAGCCGAAGCGGTGGAGCAGTTCTTC.

The rearrangement links TRBV19 to TRBJ2-7; TRBD1 matches 9 bases. This CDR3 is built from 14 residues. Germline values: CDR1 LNHDA, CDR2 SQIVND (reference sequence). V was pared by 8 bases and J by 0 bases, with 5 bases of the junction left unmatched. As DNA, the CDR3 is TGTGCCAGTCCAAGGGACAGGGACTCCTACGAGCAGTACTTC. Translating gives CASPRDRDSYEQYF.

The chain recombines TRBV5-5 with TRBJ2-7, with 7 bases matching TRBD1. V lost 2 bases to trimming and J lost 6 bases; unmatched junction nucleotides: 8. This CDR3 contains 14 residues. Germline values: CDR1 SGHKS, CDR2 YYEKEE (reference sequence). The CDR3 nucleotides are TGTGCCAGCAGCTTCTTACAGGGGAAGAGCGAGCAGTACTTC. Translation: CASSFLQGKSEQYF.

This clone was recorded at least ten times. The CDR3 region is CASSLLGQEMGLGPGELFF. As DNA, the CDR3 is TGCGCCAGCAGCTTGTTGGGACAGGAGATGGGGCTGGGCCCCGGGGAGCTGTTTTTT. The chain combines TRBV5-1 with TRBJ2-2; TRBD1 agrees at 8 bases. The germline V gene has CDR1 SGHRS and CDR2 YFSETQ. The CDR3 has 19 residues. V was pared by 1 base and J by 6 bases, with 17 bases of the junction left unmatched.

This rearrangement joins TRBV28 to TRBJ2-1; 9 positions match TRBD1. V gave up 5 bases and J gave up 8 bases; unmatched junction bases: 10. The CDR3 has 15 amino acids. Germline CDR1 reads MDHEN; CDR2 reads SYDVKM. The CDR3 region is CASSPGTGSKYEQFF. The DNA for the CDR3 is TGTGCCAGCAGTCCCGGGACAGGGTCAAAGTATGAGCAGTTCTTC.

J is TRBJ1-1 and V is TRBV18, with D perhaps TRBD1 (6 bases). Between the trimmed V and J ends, which lost 4 bases and 1 base, there was a span of 13 bases. The CDR3 length is 15 residues. CDR1 and CDR2 from the germline V gene are KGHSH and LQKENI. The CDR3 region has the DNA TGTGCCAGCTCACAGAGATCGGACAGGAACACTGAAGCTTTCTTT. It is translated as CASSQRSDRNTEAFF.

The V and J genes are TRBV10-3 and TRBJ1-6; D is uncertain. The CDR3 covers 14 residues. V was trimmed by 8 bases and J by 5 bases, leaving 13 bases between them. Germline loops: CDR1 ENHRY, CDR2 SYGVKD. DNA of the CDR3: TGTGCCATCCGAGGGCCGGATAATAATTCACCCCTCCACTTT. Translation: CAIRGPDNNSPLHF.

This clone was observed once. V is TRBV19 and J is TRBJ2-3; 7 bases are shared with TRBD1. V shed 6 bases, J shed 8 bases, and the junction held 11 bases outside the gene matches. Germline CDR1 reads LNHDA; CDR2 reads SQIVND (reference sequence). This CDR3 has 14 residues. For the CDR3, the DNA is TGTGCCAGTAGCCGACAGGGCGACCATGGTACGCAGTATTTT. Protein sequence: CASSRQGDHGTQYF.

There are a few counts of this clone. The V gene is TRBV19, the J gene TRBJ2-6; 8 nucleotides align to TRBD1. CDR3 size: 17 residues. CDR1 is LNHDA and CDR2 is SQIVND in the germline V gene (reference sequence). V was clipped by 7 bases and J by 0 bases; unmatched bases: 8. The CDR3 sequence: CASTNRDRFSGANVLTF. The DNA of the CDR3 is TGTGCCAGTACGAACCGGGACAGGTTCTCTGGGGCCAACGTCCTGACTTTC.

The chain joins TRBV5-1 to TRBJ2-3; the D is unclear. There are 13 residues in the CDR3. Germline V gene lookup returns CDR1 SGHRS and CDR2 YFSETQ. V was cut by 5 bases and J by 2 bases, with 9 bases left in between. DNA of the CDR3: TGCGCCAGCAGTGCGGAATACACAGATACGCAGTATTTT. Translated: CASSAEYTDTQYF.

The V call is TRBV18, the J call TRBJ1-2, with D uncertain. In germline, CDR1 is KGHSH, CDR2 LQKENI. V was clipped by 3 bases and J by 5 bases, with 13 bases between them. This CDR3 spans 14 amino acids. The CDR3 bases are TGTGCCAGCTCACCCAATAGGATCGGGTATGGCTACACCTTC. It is translated as CASSPNRIGYGYTF.

With respect to this clone: This sample also contains other DNA sequences that code for the same CDR3. V and J are TRBV11-2 and TRBJ2-1; TRBD2 is a possible D gene (6 bases). From germline, CDR1 is SGHAT and CDR2 FQNNGV. The CDR3 contains 14 residues. V lost 5 bases, J lost 5 bases, and 13 bases lay in between. CDR3 sequence reads: CASSLAGGHNEQFF. The CDR3 DNA follows: TGTGCCAGCAGCCTAGCAGGAGGGCACAATGAGCAGTTCTTC. Using reference TRBV11-2 and TRBJ2-1 for the parts outside the CDR3, the full variable domain is EAGVAQSPRYKIIEKRQSVAFWCNPISGHATLYWYQQILGQGPKLLIQFQNNGVVDDSQLPKDRFSAERLKGVDSTLKIQPAKLEDSAVYLCASSLAGGHNEQFFGPGTRLTVL.

This clone has just a few counts. The chain recombines TRBV6-5 with TRBJ2-3; 7 bases map to TRBD2. Germline V gives CDR1 MNHEY, CDR2 SVGAGI. This CDR3 has 15 amino acids. The V and J ends lost 4 bases and 2 bases, in that order; junction bases with no gene match: 6. The CDR3 region has the DNA TGTGCCAGCAGTTTCCACAGCGGGGACACAGATACGCAGTATTTT. This translates into CASSFHSGDTDTQYF.

A few counts support this clone. For the CDR3, the DNA is TGTGCCGACAGACTAGCGGGAGGTCCAGAGACCCAGTACTTC. Protein product: CADRLAGGPETQYF. The chain joins TRBV2 to TRBJ2-5, with 13 bases lining up with TRBD2. Per germline, CDR1 SNHLY and CDR2 FYNNEI. J was trimmed by 4 bases and V by 11 bases; bases with no gene match: 7. The CDR3 is 14 residues long.